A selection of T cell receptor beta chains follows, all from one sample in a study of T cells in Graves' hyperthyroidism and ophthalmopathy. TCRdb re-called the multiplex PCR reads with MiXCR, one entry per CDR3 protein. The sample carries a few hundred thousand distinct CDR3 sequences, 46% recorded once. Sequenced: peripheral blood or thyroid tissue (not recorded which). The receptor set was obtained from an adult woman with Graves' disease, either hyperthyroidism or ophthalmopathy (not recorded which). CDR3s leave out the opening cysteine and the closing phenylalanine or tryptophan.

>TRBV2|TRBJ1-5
ACSAIQGVAQPQH
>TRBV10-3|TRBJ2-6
AIRSPTGKEGTGANVLT
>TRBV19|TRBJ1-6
ASNSWDNSPLH
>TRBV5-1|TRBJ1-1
ASSFGPGGSDTEAF
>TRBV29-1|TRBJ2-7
SGTSGGRDEQY
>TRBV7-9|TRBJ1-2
ASSLNRGTGNGYT
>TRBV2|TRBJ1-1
ASSEGVGAGTEAF
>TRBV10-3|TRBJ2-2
AISELSSGELF
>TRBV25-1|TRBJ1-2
ASRPSGTGRDGYT
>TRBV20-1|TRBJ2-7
SATRDFAYEQY
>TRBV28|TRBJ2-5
AGGEQGTETQY
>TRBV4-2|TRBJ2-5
ASSQEGDKKWETQY
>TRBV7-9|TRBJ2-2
ASSFLAGRINTGELF
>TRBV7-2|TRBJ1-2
ASSPSSWVGYT
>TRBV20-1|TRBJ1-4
SASGTGGKLF
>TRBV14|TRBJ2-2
ASSQGHLRDMNTGELF
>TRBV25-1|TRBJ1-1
ASSEYKGHAF
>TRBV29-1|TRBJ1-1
SVDSLKGGLTEAF
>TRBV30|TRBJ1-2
AWSVIAGSYGYT
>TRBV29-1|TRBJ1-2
SVEDTSGDDGYT
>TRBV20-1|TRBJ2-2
SARDPGGHSGELF
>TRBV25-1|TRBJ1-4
ASSPDSNEKLF
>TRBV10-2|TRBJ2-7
ASSGSGTQNFYEQY
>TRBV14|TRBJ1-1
ASSQATGARTEAF
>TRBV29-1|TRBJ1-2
SATGPAGGYT
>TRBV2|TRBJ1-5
ASSKGAGAVQPQH
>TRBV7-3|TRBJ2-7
ASSLDHRDYEQY
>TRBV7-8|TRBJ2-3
ASSSKTSGPDTQY
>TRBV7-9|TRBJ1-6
ASSHRDQNSPLH
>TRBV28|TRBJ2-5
ASSYDSLRETQY
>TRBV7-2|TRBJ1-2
ASSLADRGSGYGYT
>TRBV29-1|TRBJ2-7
SLVWTGSYEQY
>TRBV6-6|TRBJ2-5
ASRSSSNQPQY
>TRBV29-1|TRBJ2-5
SVGLALGETQY
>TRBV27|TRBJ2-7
ASSLIAGVGEQY
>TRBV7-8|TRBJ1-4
ASSLARGRTNEKLF
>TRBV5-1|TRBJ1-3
ASTAGNTIY
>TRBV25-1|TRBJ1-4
ASSVRTATNEKLF
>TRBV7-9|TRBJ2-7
ASSQDTGGYEQY
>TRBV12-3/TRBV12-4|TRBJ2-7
ASSLGTRGEQDFYEQY
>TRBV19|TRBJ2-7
ASSTGVEQY
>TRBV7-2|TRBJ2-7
ASSTGAAYEQY
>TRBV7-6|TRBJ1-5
ASSSDSNQPQH
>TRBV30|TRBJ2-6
AWSRVTPFSGANVLT
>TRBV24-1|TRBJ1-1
ATSVGQVNTEAF
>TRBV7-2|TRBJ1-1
ASSFHLYTEAF